A single sample gave rise to the 12 T cell receptor beta chains below, sequenced in a study of blood T cell repertoires in COVID-19. Assay: immunoSEQ multiplex PCR; the TCRdb copy retains only in-frame clones and omits some. Of around 100,000 clones listed, 85% are singletons. Sequencing input: peripheral blood. All receptors derive from a man in his fifties or sixties with active or convalescent COVID-19.

The CDR3 nucleotides read TGCGCCAGCAGGGCCACCGGTGAGGGCTATGGCTACACCTTC. Translation: CASRATGEGYGYTF. The V call is TRBV5-1, the J call TRBJ1-2; D call uncertain. CDR1 SGHRS and CDR2 YFSETQ come from the germline V gene. The CDR3 has 14 amino acids. V lost 5 bases to trimming and J lost 4 bases, with 15 bases between them.

The chain has TRBV7-9 and TRBJ2-3; 9 bases line up with TRBD2. The CDR3 totals 18 residues. Per germline, CDR1 SEHNR and CDR2 FQNEAQ (reference sequence). V dropped 5 bases and J dropped 1; count of bases not matched to a gene: 13. CDR3 protein: CASSTTRRREGGTDTQYF. As DNA, the CDR3 is TGTGCCAGCAGCACCACGAGGAGGCGGGAGGGAGGCACAGATACGCAGTATTTT. Based on the CDR3 plus reference TRBV7-9 and TRBJ2-3, the full variable domain is DTGVSQNPRHKITKRGQNVTFRCDPISEHNRLYWYRQTLGQGPEFLTYFQNEAQLEKSRLLSDRFSAERPKGSFSTLEIQRTEQGDSAMYLCASSTTRRREGGTDTQYFGPGTRLTVL.

This clone was seen a few times. This chain uses TRBV19 with TRBJ1-2; D is possibly TRBD1 (6 bases). The V end lost 8 bases, the J end lost 0 bases, and 13 bases lay between the germline ends. Germline V gene lookup returns CDR1 LNHDA and CDR2 SQIVND (reference sequence). The CDR3 extends over 14 amino acids. Here the CDR3 reads CASAQGVANYGYTF. The CDR3 DNA reads TGTGCCAGTGCACAGGGAGTTGCTAACTATGGCTACACCTTC. The whole variable domain, filled in from reference TRBV19 and TRBJ1-2, reads DGGITQSPKYLFRKEGQNVTLSCEQNLNHDAMYWYRQDPGQGLRLIYYSQIVNDFQKGDIAEGYSVSREKKESFPLTVTSAQKNPTAFYLCASAQGVANYGYTFGSGTRLTVV.

Concerning this clone itself: The CDR3 ends on some other residue instead of the conserved phenylalanine or tryptophan, so this is likely a read error. It is unclear where the CDR3 begins or ends on the DNA, so no DNA is shown, and the CDR3 is as TCRdb lists it. V gene TRBV4-1 combines with J gene TRBJ2-7; TRBD2 is the table's D call, not checked against the DNA. CDR1 MGHRA and CDR2 YSYEKL come from the germline V gene. Ends included, the CDR3 has 14 residues. The CDR3 loop is CASSPPGYLAGARD.

This chain connects TRBV6-5 to TRBJ2-5, with a weak D call TRBD1 (6 bases). The CDR3 is made up of 14 amino acids. V gave up 5 bases and J gave up 2 bases, with 12 bases separating them. Germline V gene lookup returns CDR1 MNHEY and CDR2 SVGAGI. CDR3 residues: CASSPRTAQETQYF. DNA for the CDR3: TGTGCCAGCAGTCCTAGGACAGCTCAAGAGACCCAGTACTTC.

The chain carries TRBV18 and TRBJ2-7; D unclear. The CDR3 has 15 amino acids. V was trimmed by 0 bases and J by 0 bases, leaving 9 bases between them. Looked up from germline, CDR1 is KGHSH and CDR2 is LQKENI. In DNA form, the CDR3 reads TGTGCCAGCTCACCACCGTCGAGGAGCTCCTACGAGCAGTACTTC. Protein: CASSPPSRSSYEQYF.

The rearrangement uses TRBV5-5 and TRBJ2-6; D is uncertain. CDR1 and CDR2 (germline): SGHKS, YYEKEE (reference sequence). V shed 0 bases and J shed 2 bases, with 6 bases lying between them. The CDR3 totals 15 residues. The CDR3 DNA is TGTGCCAGCAGCTTGGCCCCTCCTGGGGCCAACGTCCTGACTTTC. Translated: CASSLAPPGANVLTF. Filled out from reference TRBV5-5 and TRBJ2-6, the complete variable domain reads DAGVTQSPTHLIKTRGQQVTLRCSPISGHKSVSWYQQVLGQGPQFIFQYYEKEERGRGNFPDRFSARQFPNYSSELNVNALLLGDSALYLCASSLAPPGANVLTFGAGSRLTVL.

The V gene is TRBV2, the J gene TRBJ1-1, with a possible D match to TRBD1 (5 bases). Trimming took off 4 bases at V and 3 bases at J, with 12 bases between the two ends. Germline CDR1 and CDR2: SNHLY and FYNNEI. The CDR3 has 14 residues. The CDR3 spells CASSVQGWDTEAFF. The DNA of the CDR3 is TGTGCCAGCAGTGTCCAGGGATGGGACACTGAAGCTTTCTTT.

The rearrangement links TRBV6-5 to TRBJ1-5; 7 bases align to TRBD1. V trimming: 6 bases; J trimming: 4 bases; junction bases outside the gene matches: 6. The CDR3 extends over 14 amino acids. Per the germline V gene, CDR1 is MNHEY and CDR2 is SVGAGI. CDR3 DNA: TGTGCCAGCAGGCCGGGACAGATGAATCAGCCCCAGCATTTT. It specifies CASRPGQMNQPQHF.

This chain connects TRBV28 to TRBJ1-1; 8 nucleotides align to TRBD1. The V gene end was trimmed by 5 bases and the J gene end by 5 bases; junction bases not matched to a gene: 10. Looked up from germline, CDR1 is MDHEN and CDR2 is SYDVKM. The CDR3 contains 15 residues. The CDR3 region has the DNA TGTGCCAGCAGTACTCGGACAGGGCTTTCGACTGAAGCTTTCTTT. Translating it yields CASSTRTGLSTEAFF.

The chain recombines TRBV6-5 with TRBJ1-2, with D hard to call. Trimming stripped 4 bases from V and 2 bases from J, with 2 bases between. CDR1 MNHEY and CDR2 SVGAGI come from the germline V gene. This CDR3 is 11 amino acids long. The CDR3 sequence is CASSLNYGYTF. The CDR3 region has the DNA TGTGCCAGCAGTTTAAACTATGGCTACACCTTC.

J is TRBJ2-1 and V is TRBV24-1; D gene ambiguous. This CDR3 has 13 amino acids. CDR1 and CDR2 from the germline V gene are KGHDR and SFDVKD. V was trimmed by 0 bases and J by 7 bases, leaving 6 bases between them. The CDR3: CATSDLYRNEQFF. The CDR3 DNA follows: TGTGCCACCAGTGATTTGTATCGTAATGAGCAGTTCTTC.